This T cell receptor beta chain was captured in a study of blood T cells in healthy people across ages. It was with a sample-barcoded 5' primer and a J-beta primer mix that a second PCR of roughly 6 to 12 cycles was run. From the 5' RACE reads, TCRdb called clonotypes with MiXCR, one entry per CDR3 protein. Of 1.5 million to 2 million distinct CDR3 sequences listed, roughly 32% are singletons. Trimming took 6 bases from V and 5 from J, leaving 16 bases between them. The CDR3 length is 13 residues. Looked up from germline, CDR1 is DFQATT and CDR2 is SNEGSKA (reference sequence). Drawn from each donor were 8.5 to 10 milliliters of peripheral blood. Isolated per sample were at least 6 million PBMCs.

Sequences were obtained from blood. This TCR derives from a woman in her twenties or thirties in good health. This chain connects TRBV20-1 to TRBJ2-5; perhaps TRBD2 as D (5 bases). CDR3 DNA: TGCAGTGCCCCCTTGACGGGCGGGGAGACCCAGTACTTC. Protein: CSAPLTGGETQYF.